Shown below are 17 T cell receptor beta chains from a single sample sequenced in a study of blood T cell repertoires in COVID-19. Assay used: immunoSEQ multiplex PCR; TCRdb lists only in-frame clones, some missing. The sample contains 85,000 to 120,000 clones, 80% to 95% of which appear only once. Sequenced: peripheral blood. The receptors here all came from a woman aged 45-60 years with COVID-19, enrolled during active disease.

This clone has a handful of counts. V usage is TRBV5-1 and J usage is TRBJ1-1, with 8 bases lining up with TRBD1. Germline values: CDR1 SGHRS, CDR2 YFSETQ. Trimming at V came to 5 bases and at J to 4 bases, leaving 10 bases not matched to a gene. The CDR3 has 15 residues. CDR3 coding DNA: TGCGCCAGCAGGTCGCAGGGGGCGCCGAGCACTGAAGCTTTCTTT. It codes for CASRSQGAPSTEAFF.

This clone was recorded once. This chain uses TRBV2 with TRBJ2-1; 8 positions match TRBD2. Germline values: CDR1 SNHLY, CDR2 FYNNEI. The CDR3 sequence is 16 residues long. Trimming removed 8 bases from V and 0 bases from J; junction bases left unmatched: 9. The CDR3 region is CASRNPGGSSYNEQFF. The DNA of the CDR3 is TGTGCCAGCCGTAATCCGGGGGGGAGCTCCTACAATGAGCAGTTCTTC.

This clone was recorded a few times. The V gene is TRBV27, the J gene TRBJ1-5, with 8 bases matching TRBD1. CDR1 MNHEY and CDR2 SMNVEV come from the germline V gene (reference sequence). The J segment lost 2 bases and the V segment lost 6 bases, leaving 9 bases of the junction unmatched. The CDR3 is 16 amino acids. The CDR3 spells CASRASTGAGNQPQHF. Here the CDR3 DNA reads TGTGCCAGCAGGGCCTCGACAGGGGCCGGCAATCAGCCCCAGCATTTT.

This clone was detected only once. This sequence joins TRBV11-2 and TRBJ1-3; the D gene is possibly TRBD1 (6 bases). In germline, CDR1 is SGHAT, CDR2 FQNNGV. The CDR3 extends over 17 amino acids. Trimming removed 5 bases from V and 0 bases from J, with 17 bases in between. As DNA, the CDR3 is TGTGCCAGCAGCCTGACAGGCCTTACTGCCTCTGGAAACACCATATATTTT. It is translated as CASSLTGLTASGNTIYF.

This clone was detected a few times. The J gene is TRBJ1-2, the V gene TRBV6-1, with 9 bases matching TRBD1. This CDR3 has 15 residues. Germline loops: CDR1 MNHNS, CDR2 SASEGT. V was clipped by 2 bases and J by 4 bases; unmatched bases: 5. CDR3 sequence reads: CASSETGQGVYGYTF. Here the CDR3 DNA reads TGTGCCAGCAGTGAAACGGGACAGGGAGTCTATGGCTACACCTTC.

The chain links TRBV4-2 to TRBJ2-7, with TRBD1 identical over 9 bases. Germline loops: CDR1 LGHNA, CDR2 YNFKEQ. The CDR3 is 15 amino acids. The J segment lost 3 bases and the V segment lost 4 bases, leaving 7 bases of the junction unmatched. CDR3 residues: CASSPWTGANYEQYF. CDR3 coding DNA: TGTGCCAGCAGCCCATGGACAGGGGCTAACTACGAGCAGTACTTC.

This clone was detected only once. The chain employs TRBV5-6 and TRBJ1-5, with 9 bases fitting TRBD1. The CDR3 has 16 amino acids. J gave up 2 bases and V 7 bases, and 10 bases lay outside the gene matches. Germline CDR1 SGHDT, CDR2 YYEEEE. Here the CDR3 reads CASGRGWTGGNQPQHF. The CDR3, as DNA: TGTGCCAGCGGTCGAGGATGGACAGGGGGCAATCAGCCCCAGCATTTT. Full variable domain (outside the CDR3, taken from reference TRBV5-6 and TRBJ1-5): DAGVTQSPTHLIKTRGQQVTLRCSPKSGHDTVSWYQQALGQGPQFIFQYYEEEERQRGNFPDRFSGHQFPNYSSELNVNALLLGDSALYLCASGRGWTGGNQPQHFGDGTRLSIL.

This clone was counted only a few times. Different DNA sequences within this sample yield the same CDR3. The V gene is TRBV5-6, the J gene TRBJ1-3; D remains ambiguous. Germline V gives CDR1 SGHDT, CDR2 YYEEEE. The CDR3 totals 14 residues. Between the trimmed V and J ends, which lost 3 bases and 3 bases, there was a span of 10 bases. CDR3 DNA: TGTGCCAGCAGCTCCCCCTCGGGTGGAAACACCATATATTTT. It yields the protein CASSSPSGGNTIYF.

The chain uses TRBV5-1 and TRBJ1-6; 7 positions match TRBD1. CDR1 is SGHRS and CDR2 is YFSETQ in the germline V gene. Trimming took 2 bases from V and 4 from J; bases not matched to a gene: 9. This CDR3 region has 17 residues. The CDR3 loop reads CASSFGTVTSYNSPLHF. Written as DNA, the CDR3 is TGCGCCAGCAGCTTCGGGACAGTCACCTCTTATAATTCACCCCTCCACTTT.

The J gene is TRBJ2-1, the V gene TRBV19; TRBD1 matches 7 bases. V lost 5 bases and J lost 4; bases outside the gene matches: 5. Per germline, CDR1 LNHDA and CDR2 SQIVND (reference sequence). The CDR3 covers 14 residues. CDR3 in DNA: TGTGCCAGTAGTTTCCGGGACAGTTACAATGAGCAGTTCTTC. Encoded protein: CASSFRDSYNEQFF.

The chain couples TRBV7-2 to TRBJ1-3; tentatively, D is TRBD1 (5 bases). Germline V gene sequence: CDR1 SGHTA, CDR2 FQGNSA. The CDR3 length is 16 residues. V was trimmed by 4 bases and J by 0 bases, leaving 13 bases between them. For the CDR3, the DNA is TGTGCCAGCAGCTCCCTCGGACATATCTCTGGAAACACCATATATTTT. Protein sequence: CASSSLGHISGNTIYF.

This sequence joins TRBV27 and TRBJ2-5, with 7 bases aligning to TRBD2. This CDR3 is built from 13 residues. Germline CDR1 is MNHEY and CDR2 is SMNVEV (reference sequence). V dropped 3 bases and J dropped 4; count of bases not matched to a gene: 2. CDR3 residues: CASSFLAGETQYF. The CDR3 nucleotides are TGTGCCAGCAGTTTTTTAGCGGGAGAGACCCAGTACTTC.

The genes are TRBV14 and TRBJ2-3, with TRBD2 matching over 12 bases. CDR1 is SGHDN and CDR2 is FVKESK in the germline V gene. The trim removed 4 bases at V and 4 bases at J, leaving 9 bases unmatched. The CDR3 consists of 17 residues. The CDR3: CASSLRTSGVGADTQYF. CDR3 coding DNA: TGTGCCAGCAGCCTCAGGACTAGCGGGGTTGGAGCAGATACGCAGTATTTT.

V is TRBV18 and J is TRBJ1-2; the match to TRBD1 covers 7 bases. Trimming cost V 3 bases and J 4 bases; bases outside gene matches: 2. This CDR3 is built from 13 residues. Germline V lookup: CDR1 KGHSH, CDR2 LQKENI. CDR3 residues: CASSPGQLYGYTF. The CDR3 DNA sequence: TGTGCCAGCTCACCGGGACAGCTCTATGGCTACACCTTC.

The chain uses TRBV3-1 (or the pseudogene TRBV3-2) and TRBJ2-1; D may be TRBD2 (7 bases). V lost 4 bases to trimming and J lost 8 bases, with 18 bases between them. This CDR3 is built from 15 residues. Germline CDR1 reads LGHDT; CDR2 reads YNNKEL (reference sequence). The CDR3 nucleotides are TGTGCCAGCAGCCCAGAGTGGGGGGGCCTTGATGAGCAGTTCTTC. Translated, it gives CASSPEWGGLDEQFF.

The chain is built from TRBV19 and TRBJ1-6, with 7 positions matching TRBD1. The CDR3 is made up of 17 amino acids. V dropped 4 bases and J dropped 0; count of bases not matched to a gene: 6. CDR1 LNHDA and CDR2 SQIVND come from the germline V gene (reference sequence). This CDR3 is CASSKDRPSSYNSPLHF. The CDR3 coding sequence is TGTGCCAGTAGTAAGGACAGGCCGAGCTCCTATAATTCACCCCTCCACTTT.

The J gene is TRBJ2-3, the V gene TRBV5-4, with D perhaps TRBD1 (5 bases). The germline CDR1 and CDR2 sequences are SGHNT and YYREEE (reference sequence). Trimming left V 0 bases short and J 1 base short, with 9 bases between. This CDR3 is built from 15 residues. In DNA, the CDR3 is TGTGCCAGCAGCTTGGGCCAGGGTGGCACAGATACGCAGTATTTT. It encodes CASSLGQGGTDTQYF. Using reference TRBV5-4 and TRBJ2-3 for the parts outside the CDR3, the full variable domain is ETGVTQSPTHLIKTRGQQVTLRCSSQSGHNTVSWYQQALGQGPQFIFQYYREEENGRGNFPPRFSGLQFPNYSSELNVNALELDDSALYLCASSLGQGGTDTQYFGPGTRLTVL.